A selection of T cell receptor beta chains follows, all from one sample in a study of cytomegalovirus exposure and HLA in healthy donors. Profiling relied on immunoSEQ multiplex PCR, and the TCRdb table lists in-frame clones only, not all of them. The sample has about 200,000 clones; 65% to 85% are singletons. The sequencing sample was made of PBMCs. The receptors were sampled from a man aged 45-65 years in good health and CMV-seronegative. Both conserved end residues are part of each CDR3. D genes are given only for firm matches.

j_gene: TRBJ2-3
d_gene: TRBD2
v_gene: TRBV5-1
CDR3aa: CASSSQVAGGPGDTQYF

j_gene: TRBJ2-5
d_gene: .
v_gene: TRBV7-2
CDR3aa: CASSLELLETQYF

j_gene: TRBJ1-5
d_gene: .
v_gene: TRBV2
CDR3aa: CASNQGRDNQPQHF

j_gene: TRBJ2-1
d_gene: .
v_gene: TRBV7-6
CDR3aa: CASSLVGRNEQFF

j_gene: TRBJ1-2
d_gene: .
v_gene: TRBV7-7
CDR3aa: CASSPREERDYGYTF

j_gene: TRBJ1-2
d_gene: .
v_gene: TRBV30
CDR3aa: CAWNTVYGYTF

j_gene: TRBJ2-6
d_gene: TRBD2
v_gene: TRBV5-8
CDR3aa: CAGRGLAASGANVLTF

j_gene: TRBJ2-7
d_gene: TRBD2
v_gene: TRBV20-1
CDR3aa: CSASTSLEQYF

j_gene: TRBJ2-3
d_gene: TRBD2
v_gene: TRBV7-3
CDR3aa: CASSLRLAGAGTDTQYF

j_gene: TRBJ1-1
d_gene: TRBD1
v_gene: TRBV27
CDR3aa: CASSSNPTGDTEAFF

j_gene: TRBJ1-1
d_gene: TRBD1
v_gene: TRBV28
CDR3aa: CASRDRMNTEAFF

j_gene: TRBJ1-1
d_gene: .
v_gene: TRBV2
CDR3aa: CASTSPRGAGTEAFF

j_gene: TRBJ1-1
d_gene: .
v_gene: TRBV10-2
CDR3aa: CASSESGGERAAFF

j_gene: TRBJ1-2
d_gene: .
v_gene: TRBV27
CDR3aa: CASSFNSVGSRRYGYTF

j_gene: TRBJ1-4
d_gene: .
v_gene: TRBV6-6
CDR3aa: CASSTYGGGWEKLFF

j_gene: TRBJ1-5
d_gene: TRBD1
v_gene: TRBV2
CDR3aa: CASSANGQGAQPQHF

j_gene: TRBJ2-4
d_gene: .
v_gene: TRBV28
CDR3aa: CASREGAQAKNIQYF

j_gene: TRBJ2-7
d_gene: TRBD2
v_gene: TRBV5-1
CDR3aa: CASSPRTSGAPEQYF

j_gene: TRBJ1-2
d_gene: TRBD1
v_gene: TRBV7-8
CDR3aa: CASSLAAGSGQGAFGYTF

j_gene: TRBJ2-4
d_gene: TRBD2
v_gene: TRBV28
CDR3aa: CASLGREPWNIQYF

j_gene: TRBJ2-2
d_gene: TRBD1
v_gene: TRBV7-6
CDR3aa: CASRHRGRTGELFF

j_gene: TRBJ2-2
d_gene: TRBD1
v_gene: TRBV11-3
CDR3aa: CASSRSGTGNTGELFF

j_gene: TRBJ1-2
d_gene: .
v_gene: TRBV6-1
CDR3aa: CASSEGNYGYTF

j_gene: TRBJ2-5
d_gene: .
v_gene: TRBV5-4
CDR3aa: CASSLVQETQYF

j_gene: TRBJ2-5
d_gene: .
v_gene: TRBV27
CDR3aa: CASSFVAQETQYF

j_gene: TRBJ2-1
d_gene: TRBD2
v_gene: TRBV29-1
CDR3aa: CSVEKVRREDMYNEQFF

j_gene: TRBJ2-1
d_gene: .
v_gene: TRBV27
CDR3aa: CASMRGVSYNEQFF

j_gene: TRBJ2-3
d_gene: .
v_gene: TRBV7-9
CDR3aa: CASSLAGIRTDTQYF

j_gene: TRBJ2-5
d_gene: .
v_gene: TRBV4-2
CDR3aa: CASSQGAGQETQYF

j_gene: TRBJ2-2
d_gene: .
v_gene: TRBV6-4
CDR3aa: CASSDSRGNTGELFF

j_gene: TRBJ2-3
d_gene: TRBD2
v_gene: TRBV4-1
CDR3aa: CASSQSGLLKEGLAGFTQYF

j_gene: TRBJ2-5
d_gene: .
v_gene: TRBV10-2
CDR3aa: CASSYSMVRETQYF

j_gene: TRBJ2-3
d_gene: .
v_gene: TRBV30
CDR3aa: CAWGRGTDTQYF

j_gene: TRBJ1-2
d_gene: .
v_gene: TRBV27
CDR3aa: CASSPMDTSQLGYTF

j_gene: TRBJ2-3
d_gene: .
v_gene: TRBV6-5
CDR3aa: CASSPGGGGADTQYF

j_gene: TRBJ1-2
d_gene: .
v_gene: TRBV4-2
CDR3aa: CASSSGGQKNYGYTF

j_gene: TRBJ2-1
d_gene: TRBD2
v_gene: TRBV5-1
CDR3aa: CASSAGDGPYNEQFF

j_gene: TRBJ2-1
d_gene: TRBD1
v_gene: TRBV5-1
CDR3aa: CASSQTQGSYNEQFF

j_gene: TRBJ1-1
d_gene: .
v_gene: TRBV2
CDR3aa: CASTLPPVNTEAFF

j_gene: TRBJ2-7
d_gene: .
v_gene: TRBV4-2
CDR3aa: CASSHRTAYERYF

j_gene: .
d_gene: TRBD1
v_gene: TRBV29-1
CDR3aa: CNPRGTPGLRDEQYF

j_gene: TRBJ2-7
d_gene: .
v_gene: TRBV6-6
CDR3aa: CASSYPDSSRVF

j_gene: TRBJ1-4
d_gene: TRBD1
v_gene: TRBV7-9
CDR3aa: CASSLGGTGAEKLFF

j_gene: TRBJ2-6
d_gene: .
v_gene: TRBV6-1
CDR3aa: CASSEGGSFYSGANVLTF

j_gene: TRBJ1-1
d_gene: .
v_gene: TRBV7-2
CDR3aa: CASSQGQTGVNTEAFF

j_gene: TRBJ2-7
d_gene: .
v_gene: TRBV7-7
CDR3aa: CASSSPWLADPYEQYF

j_gene: TRBJ1-2
d_gene: TRBD1
v_gene: TRBV5-4
CDR3aa: CASVGQGGNGYTF

j_gene: TRBJ1-1
d_gene: TRBD1
v_gene: TRBV27
CDR3aa: CASSLYRGTEAFF

j_gene: TRBJ2-7
d_gene: .
v_gene: TRBV5-1
CDR3aa: CASSLGTNPYEQYF